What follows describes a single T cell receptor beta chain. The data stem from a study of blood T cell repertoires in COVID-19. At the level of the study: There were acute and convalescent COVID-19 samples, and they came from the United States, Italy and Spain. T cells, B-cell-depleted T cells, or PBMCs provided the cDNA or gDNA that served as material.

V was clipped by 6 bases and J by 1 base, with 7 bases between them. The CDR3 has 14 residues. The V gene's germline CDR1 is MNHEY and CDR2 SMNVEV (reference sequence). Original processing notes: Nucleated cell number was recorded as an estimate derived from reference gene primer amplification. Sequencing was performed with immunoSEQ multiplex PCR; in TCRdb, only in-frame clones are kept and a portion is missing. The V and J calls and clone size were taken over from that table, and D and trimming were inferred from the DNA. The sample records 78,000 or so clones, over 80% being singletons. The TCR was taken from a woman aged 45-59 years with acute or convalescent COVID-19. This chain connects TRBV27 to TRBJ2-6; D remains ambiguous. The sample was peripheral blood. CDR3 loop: CASSGLSGANVLTF. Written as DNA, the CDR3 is TGTGCCAGCAGCGGTTTGTCTGGGGCCAACGTCCTGACTTTC.